The rows below give T cell receptor beta chains drawn from one sample of a study of T-cell reconstitution after alpha-beta-depleted transplantation in children. MiXCR, run by TCRdb on the PCR reads, gives a single entry per CDR3 protein. The sample lists hundreds of thousands of distinct CDR3 sequences, around 15% occurring once. The sequenced sample was PBMCs, mostly from graft donor cells, obtained 360 days after TCRalphabeta/CD19-depleted stem cell transplant. Receptors were obtained from a male patient aged 2 to 9 who had a stem cell transplant for acute lymphoblastic leukemia, so the T cells may come from the graft donor. The CDR3 runs from the conserved cysteine through the conserved F or W. A D gene is named only where the DNA matches it firmly. Some rows have no size entry. The others give once, few or many, or a class for an expanded clone.

cdr3_length j_call clone_size v_call d_call cdr3_aa cdr3_nt
16 TRBJ2-1 - TRBV5-6 - CASSPRLLSTYNEQFF TGTGCCAGCAGCCCCCGGCTACTGTCAACCTACAATGAGCAGTTCTTC
16 TRBJ2-5 - TRBV6-1 TRBD1 CASSELTDRAQETQYF TGTGCCAGCAGCGAATTAACGGACAGGGCCCAAGAGACCCAGTACTTC
16 TRBJ2-3 - TRBV7-6 - CASSEDPGFSTDTQYF TGTGCCAGCAGCGAGGACCCGGGGTTTAGCACAGATACGCAGTATTTT
14 TRBJ2-7 - TRBV6-1 TRBD2 CASSRTSGPTRQYF TGTGCCAGCAGCAGGACTAGCGGGCCAACTCGTCAGTACTTC
13 TRBJ2-4 few TRBV20-1 - CSPTSVAKNIQYF TGCAGTCCTACCTCCGTGGCCAAAAACATTCAGTACTTC
14 TRBJ2-2 many TRBV5-1 - CASSLATGIGELFF TGCGCCAGCAGCTTGGCTACAGGGATCGGGGAGCTGTTTTTT
13 TRBJ2-2 few TRBV15 - CATSRFETGELFF TGTGCCACCAGCCGGTTTGAGACCGGGGAGCTGTTTTTT
15 TRBJ2-5 many TRBV29-1 TRBD1 CSVETGGVVEETQYF TGCAGCGTTGAAACAGGGGGAGTCGTTGAAGAGACCCAGTACTTC
12 TRBJ1-2 few TRBV21-1 - CASSKGSYGYTF TGTGCCAGCAGCAAAGGGAGCTATGGCTACACCTTC
14 TRBJ2-1 few TRBV28 TRBD2 CASSRTLAVFEQFF TGTGCCAGCAGTCGCACACTAGCGGTTTTTGAGCAGTTCTTC
15 TRBJ2-1 few TRBV28 TRBD2 CASNLLADSYNEQFF TGTGCCAGCAACCTACTAGCGGACTCCTACAATGAGCAGTTCTTC
17 TRBJ2-1 - TRBV21-1 - CASSNSSGESRSFGQFF TGTGCCAGCAGCAACTCCAGCGGGGAGTCCCGGTCCTTCGGGCAGTTCTTC
13 TRBJ2-5 few TRBV20-1 TRBD2 CSARRWGGETQYF TGCAGTGCTAGAAGGTGGGGGGGAGAGACCCAGTACTTC
11 TRBJ1-1 many TRBV20-1 - CSARGNTEAFF TGCAGTGCTAGAGGTAACACTGAAGCTTTCTTT
15 TRBJ2-5 few TRBV5-6 TRBD1 CASSFRGQGRETQYF TGTGCCAGCAGCTTCAGGGGACAGGGACGGGAGACCCAGTACTTC
15 TRBJ2-2 many TRBV10-3 TRBD1 CAITRGQGRAGELFF TGTGCCATCACCAGGGGACAGGGGAGGGCCGGGGAGCTGTTTTTT
13 TRBJ2-7 - TRBV6-2/TRBV6-3 - CASRSSTRYEQYF TGTGCCAGCAGATCAAGCACCCGCTACGAGCAGTACTTC
13 TRBJ2-1 few TRBV20-1 - CSARETTAGEQFF TGCAGTGCTAGAGAGACCACGGCGGGTGAGCAGTTCTTC
16 TRBJ2-3 - TRBV29-1 - CSVEDGQELFTDTQYF TGCAGCGTTGAAGATGGGCAGGAGCTTTTCACAGATACGCAGTATTTT
15 TRBJ2-3 few TRBV12-3/TRBV12-4 - CASSFMASGTDTQYF TGTGCCAGCAGTTTTATGGCATCCGGCACAGATACGCAGTATTTT